One sample yielded the 23 T cell receptor beta chains listed below, sequenced in a study of shared clonotypes between healthy human individuals. In the naive CD8 group, cells lacked CD45RO and were positively selected for CCR7, so terminally differentiated effector memory CD45RA+ cells were left out. The protocol was immunoSEQ multiplex PCR, while the TCRdb copy is restricted to in-frame clones and leaves out a portion. The sample lists about 2,200,000 clones, just over 90% occurring once. The material sequenced was naive CD8+ T cells from PBMCs. These receptors came from a man aged 18-30 years in good health. Some clones in this sample may be carry-over from other donors' samples.

As regards this clone: Other DNA sequences in this specimen translate into the identical CDR3. The chain links TRBV27 to TRBJ2-7; TRBD1 agrees at 7 bases. Unmatched junction bases numbered 5, after V lost 3 bases and J lost 3 bases. The CDR3 consists of 14 residues. Germline CDR1 reads MNHEY; CDR2 reads SMNVEV (reference sequence). CDR3 sequence: CASSFGQGDYEQYF. The CDR3 DNA sequence: TGTGCCAGCAGTTTTGGGCAGGGGGACTACGAGCAGTACTTC.

This clone was counted once. This chain uses TRBV7-9 with TRBJ2-5, with D hard to call. The V gene lost 5 bases and the J gene lost 3 bases, with 16 bases spanning the gap. The CDR3 length is 15 residues. Germline loops: CDR1 SEHNR, CDR2 FQNEAQ (reference sequence). Here the CDR3 reads CASSGPPDRKETQYF. The DNA of the CDR3 is TGTGCCAGCAGCGGCCCCCCTGATCGGAAAGAGACCCAGTACTTC.

This clone was recorded once. This sample includes further DNA sequences coding for the same CDR3. V usage is TRBV27 and J usage is TRBJ2-1; D is ambiguous. The ends were cut back, 2 bases at V and 5 bases at J, with 10 bases in the middle. In germline, CDR1 is MNHEY, CDR2 SMNVEV (reference sequence). The CDR3 runs to 14 residues. The CDR3 DNA reads TGTGCCAGCAGTTTAGGGTCAGGTCACAATGAGCAGTTCTTC. Residues: CASSLGSGHNEQFF.

The J gene is TRBJ2-5, the V gene TRBV4-1; D is undetermined. Germline CDR1 reads MGHRA; CDR2 reads YSYEKL. V was pared by 6 bases and J by 1 base, with 9 bases between. This CDR3 is built from 13 residues. CDR3 sequence (DNA): TGCGCCAGCAGAGGGCGGAGCCAAGAGACCCAGTACTTC. Protein: CASRGRSQETQYF.

This chain uses TRBV11-2 with TRBJ2-5; no reliable D call. This CDR3 has 15 amino acids. The V gene lost 1 base and the J gene lost 5 bases, with 14 bases spanning the gap. Germline V lookup: CDR1 SGHAT, CDR2 FQNNGV. The CDR3 nucleotides are TGTGCCAGCAGCTTAGGGACGCAGGCCAGGGAGACCCAGTACTTC. Translation: CASSLGTQARETQYF.

The V and J genes are TRBV27 and TRBJ1-2; the D is unclear. CDR1 and CDR2 (germline): MNHEY, SMNVEV (reference sequence). This CDR3 is built from 16 residues. Trimming took 4 bases from V and 1 from J, leaving 16 bases between them. The chain's CDR3 is CASSSNSNSFNYGYTF. In nucleotides, the CDR3 is TGTGCCAGCAGTTCCAACTCAAACAGCTTTAACTATGGCTACACCTTC.

This chain's CDR3 is CASDWAGGGEQFF. The CDR3 DNA follows: TGTGCCAGCGATTGGGCGGGAGGGGGTGAGCAGTTCTTC. This chain connects TRBV28 to TRBJ2-1; TRBD2 agrees at 9 bases. This CDR3 spans 13 amino acids. Losses at the gene ends were 8 bases for V and 9 bases for J; bases not matched to a gene: 8. Germline V gives CDR1 MDHEN, CDR2 SYDVKM. Full variable domain (missing parts from reference TRBV28 and TRBJ2-1): DVKVTQSSRYLVKRTGEKVFLECVQDMDHENMFWYRQDPGLGLRLIYFSYDVKMKEKGDIPEGYSVSREKKERFSLILESASTNQTSMYLCASDWAGGGEQFFGPGTRLTVL.

V usage is TRBV9 and J usage is TRBJ2-2; D possibly corresponds to TRBD2 (6 bases). CDR3 size: 15 residues. V lost 0 bases, J lost 7 bases, and 13 bases lay in between. Germline CDR1 and CDR2: SGDLS and YYNGEE. CDR3 loop: CASSVVAGTGGELFF. The CDR3 DNA reads TGTGCCAGCAGCGTAGTGGCGGGGACCGGCGGGGAGCTGTTTTTT. The full variable domain, its missing parts supplied by reference TRBV9 and TRBJ2-2, is DSGVTQTPKHLITATGQRVTLRCSPRSGDLSVYWYQQSLDQGLQFLIQYYNGEERAKGNILERFSAQQFPDLHSELNLSSLELGDSALYFCASSVVAGTGGELFFGEGSRLTVL.

In its sample, this clone was seen once. The chain links TRBV7-9 to TRBJ2-7; D perhaps matches TRBD1 (6 bases). Per germline, CDR1 SEHNR and CDR2 FQNEAQ (reference sequence). The CDR3 extends over 16 amino acids. V lost 5 bases, J lost 4 bases, and 21 bases lay in between. The CDR3 coding sequence is TGTGCCAGCAGCCTCTCGACGCCGGGACAACAATACGAGCAGTACTTC. This encodes CASSLSTPGQQYEQYF. The full variable domain, rest sourced from reference TRBV7-9 and TRBJ2-7, is DTGVSQNPRHKITKRGQNVTFRCDPISEHNRLYWYRQTLGQGPEFLTYFQNEAQLEKSRLLSDRFSAERPKGSFSTLEIQRTEQGDSAMYLCASSLSTPGQQYEQYFGPGTRLTVT.

This clone was seen a single time. Other DNA sequences in the same sample also yield this CDR3. The rearrangement links TRBV6-5 to TRBJ1-1; tentative D call: TRBD1 (5 bases). The CDR3 totals 13 residues. With 2 bases removed from V and 4 bases from J, the gap between germline ends came to 8 bases. From germline, CDR1 is MNHEY and CDR2 SVGAGI. CDR3 sequence: CASSYRGLTEAFF. DNA of the CDR3: TGTGCCAGCAGTTACCGGGGACTCACTGAAGCTTTCTTT.

V usage is TRBV19 and J usage is TRBJ1-1, with 7 bases that match TRBD1. J lost 4 bases, V lost 7 bases, and 6 bases had no gene match. There are 13 residues in the CDR3. Germline CDR1 reads LNHDA; CDR2 reads SQIVND (reference sequence). CDR3 in DNA: TGTGCCAGTATATCAGGGGGGCCCACTGAAGCTTTCTTT. Amino acid sequence: CASISGGPTEAFF.

This chain links TRBV4-1 with TRBJ1-1, with TRBD1 as a possible D gene (5 bases). The CDR3 spans 17 residues. The germline V and J ends were trimmed by 1 base and 4 bases, with 19 bases remaining between them. CDR1 is MGHRA, CDR2 YSYEKL, per germline. As DNA, the CDR3 is TGCGCCAGCAGCCAAGTAATTGTGGTCAGGGTTGGCACTGAAGCTTTCTTT. As protein: CASSQVIVVRVGTEAFF.

This chain links TRBV15 with TRBJ1-5; TRBD1 might be the D (5 bases). This CDR3 is 14 amino acids long. V lost 9 bases, J lost 3 bases, and 15 bases lay in between. Germline V gives CDR1 LNHNV, CDR2 YYDKDF (reference sequence). CDR3 DNA: TGTGCCACGGCCGACCGGGGGACCAATCAGCCCCAGCATTTT. This codes for CATADRGTNQPQHF.

V usage is TRBV18 and J usage is TRBJ2-1; D remains ambiguous. V gave up 6 bases and J gave up 5 bases, with 14 bases separating them. The CDR3 consists of 14 residues. Germline V CDR1 and CDR2: KGHSH, LQKENI. The CDR3 DNA sequence: TGTGCCAGCTCCCCCACCCGACAAAACAATGAGCAGTTCTTC. Encoded protein: CASSPTRQNNEQFF.

The CDR3 sequence is CASSIRTGRPYEQYF. The CDR3 region has the DNA TGTGCCAGTAGTATCAGGACAGGGCGTCCCTACGAGCAGTACTTC. V is TRBV19 and J is TRBJ2-5, with TRBD1 identical over 8 bases. The end of the DNA fits TRBJ2-7 better, so the J call may be wrong. The CDR3 has 15 residues. The germline V gene encodes CDR1 LNHDA and CDR2 SQIVND (reference sequence).

This clone has more than one count but fewer than ten. The rearrangement joins TRBV2 to TRBJ1-1, with D uncertain. Trimming shortened V by 3 bases and J by 2 bases, and 10 bases separated the two germline ends. CDR1 is SNHLY, CDR2 FYNNEI, per germline. The CDR3 extends over 14 amino acids. DNA for the CDR3: TGTGCCAGCAGTGATAGCGGACCTAACACTGAAGCTTTCTTT. Protein: CASSDSGPNTEAFF.

The chain combines TRBV30 with TRBJ2-5; TRBD2 matches at 11 bases. The CDR3 runs 19 residues. Germline-derived CDR1 and CDR2 are GTSNPN and SVGIG (reference sequence). Trimming took 1 base from V and 1 from J; bases not matched to a gene: 14. In DNA, the CDR3 is TGTGCCTGGAGTGGGGACCCCCGAATTAGCGGGAGGGCCCAAGAGACCCAGTACTTC. The encoded protein is CAWSGDPRISGRAQETQYF.

This CDR3 reads CASSEPREGRDETQYF. DNA for the CDR3: TGTGCCAGCAGTGAACCGCGGGAGGGCCGGGATGAGACCCAGTACTTC. This chain links TRBV6-1 with TRBJ2-5; 9 bases agree with TRBD2. Trimming took 2 bases from V and 5 from J; bases not matched to a gene: 9. Germline assignment: CDR1 MNHNS and CDR2 SASEGT. The CDR3 totals 16 residues.

The J gene is TRBJ2-1, the V gene TRBV6-1, with D uncertain. The V and J ends lost 7 bases and 6 bases respectively, with 7 bases between them. Germline V gene data show CDR1 as MNHNS and CDR2 as SASEGT. The CDR3 spans 11 residues. Here the CDR3 reads CASIWANEQFF. The CDR3 coding sequence is TGTGCCAGCATCTGGGCCAATGAGCAGTTCTTC.

This chain joins TRBV19 and TRBJ2-2; possible D gene TRBD1, 6 bases. V was cut by 8 bases and J by 1 base, with 11 bases left in between. This CDR3 comprises 14 residues. Germline CDR1 LNHDA, CDR2 SQIVND (reference sequence). CDR3 DNA: TGTGCCAGTTCTAACAGGGAGAACACCGGGGAGCTGTTTTTT. This encodes CASSNRENTGELFF.

The chain uses TRBV21-1 and TRBJ2-5; the D call in the table, TRBD2, was not verified against the DNA. TRBV21-1 is classified as a pseudogene. The CDR3 spans 16 residues. In DNA form, the CDR3 reads TGTGCCGCCGCGCCTCCGCCGGGAGTCCCGAGAGAGACCCAGTACTTC. Its protein product is CAAAPPPGVPRETQYF.

This clone is a singleton in its sample. The CDR3 sequence: CASSLILAGEYEQYF. The CDR3 coding sequence is TGTGCCAGCAGCCTCATACTGGCGGGAGAGTACGAGCAGTACTTC. This chain connects TRBV7-9 to TRBJ2-7, with 7 bases identical to TRBD2. Germline loops: CDR1 SEHNR, CDR2 FQNEAQ (reference sequence). The CDR3 runs 15 residues. With 5 bases clipped from V and 4 bases from J, the junction kept 11 bases outside the gene matches.

This clone occurred once. V gene TRBV7-8 combines with J gene TRBJ2-5; D is uncertain. There are 13 residues in the CDR3. The V end lost 6 bases, the J end lost 4 bases, and 12 bases lay between the germline ends. Germline values: CDR1 SGHVS, CDR2 FQNEAQ. The CDR3 sequence is CASSIGRVETQYF. The CDR3 DNA reads TGTGCCAGCAGTATCGGTCGGGTAGAGACCCAGTACTTC.